This T cell receptor beta chain derives from a study of T cell changes during pregnancy in multiple sclerosis. Generated by immunoSEQ multiplex PCR, the TCRdb table keeps only in-frame clones and is missing some. The sample yields just under 45,000 clones, around nine tenths seen once. The sequencing here drew on CD4+ T cells from peripheral blood mononuclear cells, taken in the first trimester of pregnancy. This TCR was sampled from a female donor with multiple sclerosis, enrolled in a pregnancy study.

The CDR3 DNA reads TGTGCCAGCAGTTACGACAGTAACTATGGCTACACCTTC. Translated: CASSYDSNYGYTF. This chain connects TRBV6-6 to TRBJ1-2; TRBD1 might be the D (5 bases). Trimming left V 2 bases short and J 1 base short, with 5 bases between. The CDR3 has 13 amino acids. Germline CDR1 is MNHNY and CDR2 is SVGAGI (reference sequence).